Presented here are 29 T cell receptor beta chains from one specimen sequenced in a study of early stage breast cancer tumors. TCRdb's table, derived via immunoSEQ multiplex PCR, lists solely in-frame clones and lacks some. This table holds roughly 58,000 clones, about 89% found once. The sample comprised blood. These receptors all come from a person aged 70 to 85 with breast cancer.

The chain links TRBV4-1 to TRBJ1-1; a weak D match, TRBD1 (6 bases). CDR3 size: 15 residues. The germline V gene has CDR1 MGHRA and CDR2 YSYEKL. The V gene lost 0 bases and the J gene lost 10 bases, with 18 bases spanning the gap. The CDR3 reads CASSQERGFGRGAFF. The CDR3 bases are TGCGCCAGCAGCCAAGAAAGGGGGTTCGGACGGGGAGCTTTCTTT.

The chain joins TRBV9 to TRBJ1-1; TRBD1 agrees at 7 bases. The CDR3 is made up of 15 amino acids. CDR1 and CDR2 from the germline V gene are SGDLS and YYNGEE. Unmatched junction bases numbered 9, after V lost 6 bases and J lost 1 base. CDR3 amino acids: CASTRDRVWNTEAFF. CDR3 nucleotide sequence: TGTGCCAGCACACGCGACAGGGTATGGAACACTGAAGCTTTCTTT.

The chain uses TRBV5-6 and TRBJ2-7; 7 bases map to TRBD2. The CDR3 length is 15 residues. The V gene end was trimmed by 0 bases and the J gene end by 1 base; junction bases not matched to a gene: 4. Germline CDR1 is SGHDT and CDR2 is YYEEEE. Here the CDR3 reads CASSLVGEGSYEQYF. The CDR3 DNA reads as TGTGCCAGCAGCTTGGTCGGGGAGGGTTCCTACGAGCAGTACTTC. Complete variable domain (other parts from reference TRBV5-6 and TRBJ2-7): DAGVTQSPTHLIKTRGQQVTLRCSPKSGHDTVSWYQQALGQGPQFIFQYYEEEERQRGNFPDRFSGHQFPNYSSELNVNALLLGDSALYLCASSLVGEGSYEQYFGPGTRLTVT.

V usage is TRBV4-3 and J usage is TRBJ2-6; D possibly corresponds to TRBD1 (6 bases). This CDR3 region has 17 residues. Germline lookup yields CDR1 LGHNA and CDR2 YSLEER. V was cut by 1 base and J by 0 bases, with 10 bases left in between. This chain's CDR3 is CASSQVRGTSGANVLTF. The CDR3 coding sequence is TGCGCCAGCAGCCAAGTCAGGGGAACCTCTGGGGCCAACGTCCTGACTTTC.

This rearrangement joins TRBV6-5 to TRBJ2-7, with D hard to call. V was cut by 0 bases and J by 4 bases, with 7 bases left in between. CDR1 MNHEY and CDR2 SVGAGI come from the germline V gene. This CDR3 has 13 amino acids. CDR3 coding DNA: TGTGCCAGCAGTTACTCTTACAGTTACGAGCAGTACTTC. It is translated as CASSYSYSYEQYF.

The chain carries TRBV4-3 and TRBJ2-7; perhaps TRBD2 as D (5 bases). Germline assignment: CDR1 LGHNA and CDR2 YSLEER. CDR3 length: 13 amino acids. The V and J ends lost 4 bases and 0 bases respectively, with 7 bases between them. CDR3 nucleotides: TGCGCCAGCAGCCCGGGGAGCTCCTACGAGCAGTACTTC. Translation: CASSPGSSYEQYF.

V gene TRBV7-9 combines with J gene TRBJ1-1; D gene uncertain. CDR3 length equals 12 residues. V shed 1 base and J shed 7 bases, with 7 bases lying between them. Per the germline V gene, CDR1 is SEHNR and CDR2 is FQNEAQ (reference sequence). Here the CDR3 DNA reads TGTGCCAGCAGCTTAGGAGGACTTGAAGCTTTCTTT. It is translated as CASSLGGLEAFF.

The rearrangement joins TRBV10-3 to TRBJ2-3; TRBD2 agrees at 11 bases. CDR1 is ENHRY and CDR2 is SYGVKD in the germline V gene. The CDR3 consists of 16 residues. J was trimmed by 2 bases and V by 6 bases; bases with no gene match: 7. CDR3 DNA: TGTGCCATCAGGCTCGGGACTAGCGGATTCACAGATACGCAGTATTTT. Translating gives CAIRLGTSGFTDTQYF.

The rearrangement uses TRBV7-2 and TRBJ1-4; D is undetermined. Germline V gene lookup returns CDR1 SGHTA and CDR2 FQGNSA. The CDR3 runs to 11 residues. Trimming removed 6 bases from V and 8 bases from J, with 7 bases in between. The CDR3 loop reads CASREFEKLFF. Here the CDR3 DNA reads TGTGCCAGCAGGGAGTTCGAAAAACTGTTTTTT.

The chain combines TRBV18 with TRBJ1-2, with D tentatively TRBD1 (6 bases). The CDR3 totals 14 residues. The germline CDR1 and CDR2 sequences are KGHSH and LQKENI. With 3 bases removed from V and 3 bases from J, the gap between germline ends came to 11 bases. CDR3 sequence: CASSPWDKDYGYTF. The CDR3 DNA reads TGTGCCAGCTCACCTTGGGACAAAGACTATGGCTACACCTTC.

The chain carries TRBV4-1 and TRBJ2-1; TRBD2 matches 14 bases. J gave up 7 bases and V 6 bases, and 8 bases lay outside the gene matches. Per the germline V gene, CDR1 is MGHRA and CDR2 is YSYEKL. This CDR3 comprises 16 residues. CDR3 protein: CASRSLTSGGANEQFF. CDR3 DNA: TGCGCCAGCAGGTCATTGACTAGCGGGGGGGCTAATGAGCAGTTCTTC.

The chain employs TRBV10-1 and TRBJ1-4; the D is unclear. The germline V gene encodes CDR1 WNHNN and CDR2 SYGVQD (reference sequence). The CDR3 totals 13 residues. Trimming removed 9 bases from V and 0 bases from J, with 8 bases in between. CDR3 nucleotide sequence: TGCGCCAGTCCAGATGCAACTAATGAAAAACTGTTTTTT. Amino acids: CASPDATNEKLFF.

The chain combines TRBV6-5 with TRBJ2-7; D is possibly TRBD2 (5 bases). Germline V gene sequence: CDR1 MNHEY, CDR2 SVGAGI. The CDR3 consists of 15 residues. The V gene lost 7 bases and the J gene lost 4 bases, with 20 bases spanning the gap. This CDR3 is CASTPLFDRTYEQYF. The CDR3 DNA sequence: TGTGCCAGCACCCCCTTGTTTGACCGGACTTACGAGCAGTACTTC.

The chain employs TRBV19 and TRBJ2-5; TRBD2 aligns across 9 bases. The end of the DNA aligns better with TRBJ2-7, so the J call may be wrong. This CDR3 comprises 14 residues. Germline V CDR1 and CDR2: LNHDA, SQIVND (reference sequence). The CDR3 protein is CASSRGLAKGEQYF. CDR3 bases: TGTGCCAGTAGTCGGGGACTAGCAAAGGGCGAGCAGTACTTC.

The V call is TRBV27, the J call TRBJ2-1; 14 bases match TRBD2. Germline CDR1 is MNHEY and CDR2 is SMNVEV (reference sequence). The V segment lost 9 bases and the J segment 7 bases; nucleotides outside the gene matches: 5. This CDR3 has 14 amino acids. The CDR3, as DNA: TGTGCCAGGGGACTAGCGGGAGTACGGAATGAGCAGTTCTTC. As protein: CARGLAGVRNEQFF.

The chain has TRBV5-4 and TRBJ2-2; 8 bases fit TRBD1. Trimming at V came to 4 bases and at J to 4 bases, leaving 6 bases not matched to a gene. This CDR3 is 15 amino acids long. Germline lookup yields CDR1 SGHNT and CDR2 YYREEE (reference sequence). The CDR3 sequence is CASSPYTGGTGELFF. The CDR3 DNA reads TGTGCCAGCAGCCCGTACACAGGGGGCACCGGGGAGCTGTTTTTT.

The chain combines TRBV10-1 with TRBJ1-5; D is unclear. The CDR3 has 13 residues. Trimming took 8 bases from V and 4 from J, leaving 12 bases between them. Germline CDR1 and CDR2: WNHNN and SYGVQD (reference sequence). The CDR3 region is CASFLAVNQPQHF. For the CDR3, the DNA is TGCGCCAGCTTTTTGGCAGTAAATCAGCCCCAGCATTTT.

The rearrangement joins TRBV28 to TRBJ2-7; D is ambiguous. Germline CDR1 and CDR2: MDHEN and SYDVKM. This CDR3 has 11 residues. The ends were cut back, 1 base at V and 6 bases at J, with 4 bases in the middle. CDR3 DNA: TGTGCCAGCAGTTTATTCTCCGAGCAGTACTTC. This encodes CASSLFSEQYF.

This clone was detected once. The J gene is TRBJ2-3, the V gene TRBV2, with a possible D match to TRBD2 (6 bases). Trimming cost V 7 bases and J 1 base, with 12 bases left between them. The CDR3 runs to 14 residues. Germline CDR1 SNHLY, CDR2 FYNNEI. The CDR3, as DNA: TGTGCCAGCAAGGACACGGGAGGCACAGATACGCAGTATTTT. This codes for CASKDTGGTDTQYF.

This chain joins TRBV5-1 and TRBJ1-1; D is unclear. CDR3 length equals 12 residues. Trimming removed 4 bases at V and 1 base at J, with 5 bases between. CDR1 is SGHRS, CDR2 YFSETQ, per germline. The CDR3 DNA sequence: TGCGCCAGCAGCAATCAGAACACTGAAGCTTTCTTT. This encodes CASSNQNTEAFF.

J is TRBJ2-5 and V is TRBV19, with 7 bases lining up with TRBD1. Trimming removed 4 bases from V and 5 bases from J; junction bases left unmatched: 4. The CDR3 has 13 amino acids. Germline CDR1 and CDR2: LNHDA and SQIVND (reference sequence). The CDR3 nucleotides read TGTGCCAGTAGTAGACAGGGTCAGGAGACCCAGTACTTC. Translation gives CASSRQGQETQYF.

This chain connects TRBV19 to TRBJ2-3, with 7 bases matching TRBD1. Unmatched junction bases numbered 6, after V lost 7 bases and J lost 2 bases. The CDR3 extends over 14 amino acids. Germline V CDR1 and CDR2: LNHDA, SQIVND (reference sequence). Here the CDR3 reads CASKRGPYTDTQYF. CDR3 sequence (DNA): TGTGCCAGTAAGAGGGGGCCCTACACAGATACGCAGTATTTT.

Note on this clone: In the same sample, other DNA sequences code for this CDR3. The CDR3 sequence: CASSQDRTGEAFF. The CDR3 bases are TGTGCCAGCAGCCAAGATCGTACAGGTGAAGCTTTCTTT. The genes are TRBV14 and TRBJ1-1; maybe TRBD1 (5 bases). Germline CDR1 SGHDN, CDR2 FVKESK. The CDR3 runs 13 residues. V was trimmed by 0 bases and J by 7 bases, leaving 9 bases between them.

V usage is TRBV2 and J usage is TRBJ1-5; no firm D call. Looked up from germline, CDR1 is SNHLY and CDR2 is FYNNEI. The CDR3 extends over 14 amino acids. The ends were cut back, 2 bases at V and 6 bases at J, with 11 bases in the middle. For the CDR3, the DNA is TGTGCCAGCAGTGAACGGCGCGGAGGTCAGCCCCAGCATTTT. Its protein is CASSERRGGQPQHF.

The rearrangement joins TRBV5-1 to TRBJ2-3; 8 bases fit TRBD2. From germline, CDR1 is SGHRS and CDR2 YFSETQ. With V trimmed by 0 bases and J by 0 bases, 6 bases remained unmatched. The CDR3 spans 17 residues. The CDR3 DNA follows: TGCGCCAGCAGCTTGGCAGGGACTAGACCAAGCACAGATACGCAGTATTTT. Translated: CASSLAGTRPSTDTQYF.

This clone has only one observation. The chain has TRBV7-8 and TRBJ1-1; D is uncertain. Trimming took off 1 base at V and 1 base at J, with 7 bases between the two ends. The CDR3 totals 14 residues. Per the germline V gene, CDR1 is SGHVS and CDR2 is FQNEAQ. DNA for the CDR3: TGTGCCAGCAGCTTAGTTTCAGGGAACACTGAAGCTTTCTTT. Translation: CASSLVSGNTEAFF.

The rearrangement joins TRBV4-1 to TRBJ2-2; TRBD2 is a possible D gene (7 bases). Germline V gene lookup returns CDR1 MGHRA and CDR2 YSYEKL. Trimming pared 4 bases from V and 4 bases from J, leaving 16 bases between. CDR3 length: 16 residues. In DNA, the CDR3 is TGCGCCAGCAGCCTTAGGGGGGGGCTGGGCACCGGGGAGCTGTTTTTT. Encoded protein: CASSLRGGLGTGELFF.

The chain carries TRBV28 and TRBJ2-6, with 11 bases identical to TRBD2. Germline trimming cut 2 bases from V and 4 bases from J; bases unmatched to any gene: 10. This CDR3 is built from 19 residues. CDR1 MDHEN and CDR2 SYDVKM come from the germline V gene. CDR3 loop: CASSLLFTSGGFGANVLTF. CDR3 coding DNA: TGTGCCAGCAGTTTACTATTTACTAGCGGGGGATTCGGGGCCAACGTCCTGACTTTC.

The chain uses TRBV11-2 and TRBJ2-2; unclear D gene. CDR3 length: 14 residues. V lost 4 bases and J lost 7, with 13 bases in between. Germline V CDR1 and CDR2: SGHAT, FQNNGV. The CDR3 protein is CASSSQTMVGELFF. The CDR3 region has the DNA TGTGCCAGCAGCTCCCAAACAATGGTCGGGGAGCTGTTTTTT.